This is a list of T cell receptor beta chains from one sample in a study of human T cells and chemical hapten exposure. TCRdb reprocessed the RACE reads via MiXCR and lists one record per CDR3 protein. Of over 70,000 distinct CDR3 sequences listed, 13% to 15% are singletons. The material was whole blood, obtained in connection with sensitization to the hapten diphenylcyclopropenone (DPC). The receptor set was obtained from a woman between 50 and 59 years old with alopecia areata. Some clones in this sample may be carry-over from other donors' samples. Each CDR3 is given with its conserved first and last residue.

TRBV25-1	TRBJ1-1	CASMGWPSETVNLLGAFF
TRBV27	TRBJ2-7	CASSPTGVPDYEQYF
TRBV7-2	TRBJ1-2	CASSSTQVNYGYTF
TRBV4-2	TRBJ2-7	CASSQDSPTSSEQYF
TRBV29-1	TRBJ2-2	CSVAGGMNTGELFF
TRBV9	TRBJ1-1	CASSQASSSSEAFF
TRBV7-9	TRBJ2-1	CASSLEASRRSYNEQFF
TRBV6-2/TRBV6-3	TRBJ2-7	CASKAGYYEQYF
TRBV19	TRBJ2-4	CASSDPAYSAKNIQYF
TRBV20-1	TRBJ1-3	CSAARDSGNTIYF
TRBV7-6	TRBJ2-7	CASRNLPGVYYEQYF
TRBV7-2	TRBJ2-7	CASSSGRNSYEQYF
TRBV18	TRBJ1-3	CASSATGNTIYF
TRBV7-2	TRBJ1-1	CASSLAGGYGAFF
TRBV28	TRBJ2-1	CASSPLTGTGGSYNEQFF
TRBV2	TRBJ1-2	CASRRGGSIEMRYTF
TRBV7-2	TRBJ2-1	CASSSAVDEQFF
TRBV7-9	TRBJ2-7	CASSLSGGRSEQYF
TRBV20-1	TRBJ2-2	CSAHNDPDTGELFF
TRBV27	TRBJ2-7	CASSLTGETFEQYF
TRBV9	TRBJ2-3	CASSVEVAAPSTDTQYF
TRBV7-2	TRBJ1-2	CASSLDHSSNYGYTF
TRBV2	TRBJ2-1	CASSVPVSREQFF
TRBV3-1	TRBJ1-1	CASSPKGVRYTEAFF
TRBV7-2	TRBJ2-3	CASSLSTSGLSTDTQYF
TRBV4-1	TRBJ2-3	CASSQTTGETDTQYF
TRBV7-2	TRBJ2-1	CASSGRGQEQFF
TRBV6-2/TRBV6-3	TRBJ1-5	CASRNTGSNQPQHF
TRBV5-6	TRBJ2-7	CASSYGTGSYEQYF
TRBV4-1	TRBJ2-3	CASSQDRGLAGEDTQYF
TRBV3-1	TRBJ2-3	CASSRLGSTDTQYF